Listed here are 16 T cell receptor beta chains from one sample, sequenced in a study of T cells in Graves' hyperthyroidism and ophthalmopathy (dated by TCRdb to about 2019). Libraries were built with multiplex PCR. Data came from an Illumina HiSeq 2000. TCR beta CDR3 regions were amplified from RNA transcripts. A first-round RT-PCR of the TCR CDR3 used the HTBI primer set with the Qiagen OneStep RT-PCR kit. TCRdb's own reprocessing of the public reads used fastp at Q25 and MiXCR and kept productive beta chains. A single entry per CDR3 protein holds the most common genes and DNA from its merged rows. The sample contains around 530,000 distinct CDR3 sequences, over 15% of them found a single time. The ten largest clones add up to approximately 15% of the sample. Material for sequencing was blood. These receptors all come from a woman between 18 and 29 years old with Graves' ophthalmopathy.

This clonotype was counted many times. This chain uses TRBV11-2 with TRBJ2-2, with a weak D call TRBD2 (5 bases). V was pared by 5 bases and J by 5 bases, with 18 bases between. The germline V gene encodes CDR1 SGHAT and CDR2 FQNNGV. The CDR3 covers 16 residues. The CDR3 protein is CASSPPRARGTGELFF. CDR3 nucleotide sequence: TGTGCCAGCAGCCCCCCCCGGGCGAGAGGGACCGGGGAGCTGTTTTTT.

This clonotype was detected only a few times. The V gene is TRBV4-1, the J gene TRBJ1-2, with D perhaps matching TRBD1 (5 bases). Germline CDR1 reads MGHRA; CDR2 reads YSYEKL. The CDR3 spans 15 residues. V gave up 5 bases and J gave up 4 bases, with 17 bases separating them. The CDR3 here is CASSVDDGGGYGYTF. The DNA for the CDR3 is TGCGCCAGCAGCGTCGATGATGGGGGGGGCTATGGCTACACCTTC.

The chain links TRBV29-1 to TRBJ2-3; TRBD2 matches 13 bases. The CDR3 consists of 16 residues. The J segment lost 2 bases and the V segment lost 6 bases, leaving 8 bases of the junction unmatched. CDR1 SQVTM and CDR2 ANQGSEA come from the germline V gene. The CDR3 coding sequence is TGCAGCGTGCGACTAGCGGGGGGCACTTACACAGATACGCAGTATTTT. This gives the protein CSVRLAGGTYTDTQYF.

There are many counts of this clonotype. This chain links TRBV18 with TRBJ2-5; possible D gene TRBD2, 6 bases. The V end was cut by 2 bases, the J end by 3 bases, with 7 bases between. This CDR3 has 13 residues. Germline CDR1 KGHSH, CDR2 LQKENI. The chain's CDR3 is CASSPWEEETQYF. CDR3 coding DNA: TGTGCCAGCTCACCATGGGAGGAAGAGACCCAGTACTTC.

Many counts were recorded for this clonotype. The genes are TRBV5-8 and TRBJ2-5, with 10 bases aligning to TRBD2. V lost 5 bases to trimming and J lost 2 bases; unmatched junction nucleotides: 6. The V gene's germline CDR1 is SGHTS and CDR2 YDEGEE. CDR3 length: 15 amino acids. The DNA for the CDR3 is TGTGCCAGCAGTCGACTACTAGCGGGACAAGAGACCCAGTACTTC. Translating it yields CASSRLLAGQETQYF.

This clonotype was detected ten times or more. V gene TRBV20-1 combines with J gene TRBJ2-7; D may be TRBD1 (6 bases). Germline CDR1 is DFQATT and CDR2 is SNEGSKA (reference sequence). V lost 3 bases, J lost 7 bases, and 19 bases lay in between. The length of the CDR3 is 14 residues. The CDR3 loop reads CSARGHSATREQYF. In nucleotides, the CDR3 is TGCAGTGCTAGGGGACACAGCGCAACAAGAGAGCAGTACTTC.

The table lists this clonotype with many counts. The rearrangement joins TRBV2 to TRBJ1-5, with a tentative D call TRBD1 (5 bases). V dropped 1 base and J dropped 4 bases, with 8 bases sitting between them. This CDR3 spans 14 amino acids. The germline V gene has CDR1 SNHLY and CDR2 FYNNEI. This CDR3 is CASSEVRGNQPQHF. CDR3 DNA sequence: TGTGCCAGCAGTGAAGTTCGGGGGAATCAGCCCCAGCATTTT.

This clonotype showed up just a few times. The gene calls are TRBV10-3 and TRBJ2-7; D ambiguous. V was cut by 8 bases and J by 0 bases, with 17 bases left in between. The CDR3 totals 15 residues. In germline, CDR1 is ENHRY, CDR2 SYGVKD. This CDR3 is CAIGDRLHNSYEQYF. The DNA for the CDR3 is TGTGCCATCGGAGATCGACTCCACAACTCCTACGAGCAGTACTTC.

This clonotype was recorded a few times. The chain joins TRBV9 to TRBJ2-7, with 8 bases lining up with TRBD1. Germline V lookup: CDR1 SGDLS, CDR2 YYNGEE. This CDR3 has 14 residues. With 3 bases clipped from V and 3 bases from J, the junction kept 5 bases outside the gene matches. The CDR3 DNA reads TGTGCCAGCAGCGCTCAGGGGGCGATCTACGAGCAGTACTTC. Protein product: CASSAQGAIYEQYF.

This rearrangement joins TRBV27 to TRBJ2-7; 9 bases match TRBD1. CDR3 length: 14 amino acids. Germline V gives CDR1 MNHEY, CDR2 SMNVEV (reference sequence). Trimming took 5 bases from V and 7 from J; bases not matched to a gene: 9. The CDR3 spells CASSPGTGYWEQYF. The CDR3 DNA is TGTGCCAGCAGTCCCGGGACAGGGTATTGGGAGCAGTACTTC.

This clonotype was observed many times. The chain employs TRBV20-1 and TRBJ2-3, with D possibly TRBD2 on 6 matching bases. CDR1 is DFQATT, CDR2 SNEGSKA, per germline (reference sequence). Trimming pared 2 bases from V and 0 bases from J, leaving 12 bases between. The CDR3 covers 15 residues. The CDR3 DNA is TGCAGTGCTAGATCTCCTAGCGAAAGCACAGATACGCAGTATTTT. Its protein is CSARSPSESTDTQYF.

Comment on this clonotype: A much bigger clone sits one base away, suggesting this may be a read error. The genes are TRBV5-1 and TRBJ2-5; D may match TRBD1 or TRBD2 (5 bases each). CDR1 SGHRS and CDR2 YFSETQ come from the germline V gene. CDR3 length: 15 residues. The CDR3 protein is CAGSSGQGAQETQYF. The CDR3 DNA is TGCGCCGGCAGCTCGGGGCAGGGAGCCCAAGAGACCCAGTACTTC.

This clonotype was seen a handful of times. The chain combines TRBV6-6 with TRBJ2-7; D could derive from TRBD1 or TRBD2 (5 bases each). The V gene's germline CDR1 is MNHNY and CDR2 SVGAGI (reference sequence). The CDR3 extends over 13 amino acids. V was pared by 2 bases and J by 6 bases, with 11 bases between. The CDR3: CASSYEGTGEQYF. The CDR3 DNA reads TGTGCCAGCAGTTACGAGGGGACGGGCGAGCAGTACTTC.

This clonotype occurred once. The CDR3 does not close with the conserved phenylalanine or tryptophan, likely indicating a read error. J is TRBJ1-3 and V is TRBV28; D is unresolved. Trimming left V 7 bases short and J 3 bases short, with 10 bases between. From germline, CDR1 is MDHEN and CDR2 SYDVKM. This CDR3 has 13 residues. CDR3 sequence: CASNTGFGNTIYL. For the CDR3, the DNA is TGTGCCAGCAACACCGGGTTTGGAAACACCATATATCTT.

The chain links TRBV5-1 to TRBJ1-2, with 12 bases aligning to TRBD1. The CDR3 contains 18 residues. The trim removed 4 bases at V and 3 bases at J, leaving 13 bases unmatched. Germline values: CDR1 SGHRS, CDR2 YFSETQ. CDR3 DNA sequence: TGCGCCAGCAGCACGGAGGCGGGACAGGGGGCTATAGACTATGGCTACACCTTC. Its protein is CASSTEAGQGAIDYGYTF.

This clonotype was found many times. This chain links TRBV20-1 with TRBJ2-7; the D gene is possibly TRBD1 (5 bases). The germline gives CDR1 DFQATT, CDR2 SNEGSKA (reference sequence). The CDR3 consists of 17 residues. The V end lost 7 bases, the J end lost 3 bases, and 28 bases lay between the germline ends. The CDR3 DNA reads TGCAGTGTAGGGGTAGCTGGGGCTTCTTTGTCGGGCTACGAGCAGTACTTC. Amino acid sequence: CSVGVAGASLSGYEQYF.